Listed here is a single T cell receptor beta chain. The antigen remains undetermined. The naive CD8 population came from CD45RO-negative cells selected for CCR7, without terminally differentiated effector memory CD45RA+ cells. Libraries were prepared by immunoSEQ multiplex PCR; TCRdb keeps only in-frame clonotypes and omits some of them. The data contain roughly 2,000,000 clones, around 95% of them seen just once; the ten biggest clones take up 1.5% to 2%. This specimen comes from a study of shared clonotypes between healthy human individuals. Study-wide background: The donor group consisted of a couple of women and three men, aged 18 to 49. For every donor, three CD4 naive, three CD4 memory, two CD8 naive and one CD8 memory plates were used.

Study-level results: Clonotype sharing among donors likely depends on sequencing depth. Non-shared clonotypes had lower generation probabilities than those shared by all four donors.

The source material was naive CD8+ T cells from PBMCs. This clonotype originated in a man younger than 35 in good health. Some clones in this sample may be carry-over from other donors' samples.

CDR3 sequence (DNA): TGTGCCAGCAGCGTAGAGTGGTTGGCGGGGGCCCACGCCGGGGAGCTGTTTTTT. Translating it yields CASSVEWLAGAHAGELFF. The chain couples TRBV9 to TRBJ2-2, with D tentatively TRBD2 (7 bases). This CDR3 is built from 18 residues. The V gene lost 0 bases and the J gene lost 6 bases, with 21 bases spanning the gap. Germline-derived CDR1 and CDR2 are SGDLS and YYNGEE.